The 14 T cell receptor beta chains listed next were all sequenced from one sample in a study of Graves' ophthalmopathy and Graves' hyperthyroidism. The study amplified TCR beta CDR3 regions using RNA transcripts. First-round RT-PCR employed HTBI primers, with a second-round multiplex PCR after it. A single record per CDR3 protein comes from TCRdb applying MiXCR to the multiplex PCR reads. The sample includes 200,000 to 300,000 distinct CDR3 sequences, approximately 42% of them seen just once. Sequencing input: peripheral blood. The receptors come from an adult man with Graves' ophthalmopathy.

A note on this clonotype: This likely comes from a read error, as the CDR3 has no conserved phenylalanine or tryptophan at its end. The chain employs TRBV29-1 and TRBJ1-2; D possibly corresponds to TRBD1 (5 bases). The length of the CDR3 is 14 residues. Trimming cost V 2 bases and J 2 bases, with 12 bases left between them. Germline V gene lookup returns CDR1 SQVTM and CDR2 ANQGSEA. Here the CDR3 reads CSVETGQGNYGYTL. CDR3 DNA: TGCAGCGTTGAAACCGGCCAGGGAAACTATGGCTACACCCTC.

This clonotype occurred once. V gene TRBV20-1 combines with J gene TRBJ2-5, with TRBD2 matching over 13 bases. With V trimmed by 3 bases and J by 1 base, 2 bases remained unmatched. Per the germline V gene, CDR1 is DFQATT and CDR2 is SNEGSKA (reference sequence). There are 15 residues in the CDR3. The CDR3 region has the DNA TGCAGTGCTAGTGGACTAGCGGGGGTCCAAGAGACCCAGTACTTC. It translates to CSASGLAGVQETQYF.

Many counts were recorded for this clonotype. The chain employs TRBV2 and TRBJ1-6, with TRBD1 identical over 7 bases. Germline V CDR1 and CDR2: SNHLY, FYNNEI. CDR3 length: 15 residues. V dropped 2 bases and J dropped 7; count of bases not matched to a gene: 5. CDR3 sequence (DNA): TGTGCCAGCAGTGAAAACAGGGGCGGAAATTCACCCCTCCACTTT. It codes for CASSENRGGNSPLHF.

This chain uses TRBV24-1 with TRBJ2-6; TRBD2 is a possible D gene (6 bases). This CDR3 has 18 amino acids. Trimming took 12 bases from V and 0 from J, leaving 23 bases between them. The germline V gene has CDR1 KGHDR and CDR2 SFDVKD. As DNA, the CDR3 is TGTGCCTTGGCGAGAGGGACGCGGGGCATCTCTGGGGCCAACGTCCTGACTTTC. Translating it yields CALARGTRGISGANVLTF.

The sample holds a few counts of this clonotype. This chain uses TRBV7-9 with TRBJ1-1; 9 positions agree with TRBD1. CDR1 SEHNR and CDR2 FQNEAQ come from the germline V gene (reference sequence). J was trimmed by 4 bases and V by 5 bases; bases with no gene match: 8. CDR3 length: 15 residues. The CDR3 nucleotides read TGTGCCAGCAGCCCGGTAACGACAGGGGGCACTGAAGCTTTCTTT. Translation gives CASSPVTTGGTEAFF.

The chain recombines TRBV24-1 with TRBJ2-5; possibly TRBD1 or TRBD2 for D (5 bases each). This CDR3 comprises 16 residues. CDR1 and CDR2 (germline): KGHDR, SFDVKD. V lost 4 bases and J 2 bases, leaving 16 bases between the germline ends. This chain's CDR3 is CATSDATGRTQETQYF. CDR3 nucleotide sequence: TGTGCCACCAGTGACGCCACGGGGCGGACTCAAGAGACCCAGTACTTC.

The V gene is TRBV7-2, the J gene TRBJ1-4; D might be TRBD1 (5 bases). V was shortened by 0 bases and J by 6 bases, with 11 bases between the two germline ends. Germline V CDR1 and CDR2: SGHTA, FQGNSA. CDR3 size: 15 residues. The CDR3 protein is CASSLAGGGDEKLFF. The CDR3, as DNA: TGTGCCAGCAGCTTAGCTGGGGGTGGGGATGAAAAACTGTTTTTT. Looking up the rest from reference TRBV7-2 and TRBJ1-4 gives the full variable domain: GAGVSQSPSNKVTEKGKDVELRCDPISGHTALYWYRQSLGQGLEFLIYFQGNSAPDKSGLPSDRFSAERTGGSVSTLTIQRTQQEDSAVYLCASSLAGGGDEKLFFGSGTQLSVL.

Only a few counts were recorded for this clonotype. This chain links TRBV10-3 with TRBJ2-7; tentative D call: TRBD1 (5 bases). Trimming stripped 5 bases from V and 3 bases from J, with 8 bases between. The V gene's germline CDR1 is ENHRY and CDR2 SYGVKD. CDR3 length: 12 amino acids. DNA of the CDR3: TGTGCCATCAGTAAGACAGTCTACGAGCAGTACTTC. Protein: CAISKTVYEQYF.

In the case of this clonotype: A read error may account for a junction end that differs from germline. CDR3 protein: CASSFRAATAYEQYF. For the CDR3, the DNA is TGTGCCAGCAGCTTCAGGGCAGCTACAGCCTACGAGCAGTACTTC. The genes are TRBV5-1 and TRBJ2-7, with a possible D match to TRBD1 (5 bases). The CDR3 consists of 15 residues. The germline V gene has CDR1 SGHRS and CDR2 YFSETQ.

The rearrangement uses TRBV9 and TRBJ2-7, with TRBD2 matching 7 bases. Germline V gene sequence: CDR1 SGDLS, CDR2 YYNGEE. V was pared by 4 bases and J by 6 bases, with 7 bases of the junction left unmatched. This CDR3 region has 13 residues. CDR3 loop: CASSNPGGLEQYF. CDR3 DNA sequence: TGTGCCAGCAGCAACCCGGGGGGTCTCGAGCAGTACTTC.

Comments on this clonotype: The junction departs from germline at one end; a sequencing error may be responsible. The genes are TRBV10-2 and TRBJ1-1, with a tentative D call TRBD1 (5 bases). Germline V gene data show CDR1 as WSHSY and CDR2 as SAAADI. The CDR3 has 13 amino acids. The CDR3 spells CASNLGGATEAFF. The CDR3 DNA reads TGTGCCAGCAACCTTGGAGGGGCCACTGAAGCTTTCTTT.

This rearrangement joins TRBV12-3 or TRBV12-4 to TRBJ2-5, with D possibly being TRBD2 (5 bases). With 2 bases removed from V and 5 bases from J, the gap between germline ends came to 15 bases. This CDR3 is built from 15 residues. The CDR3 region is CASSLRLAMVETQYF. The CDR3 DNA reads as TGTGCCAGCAGTTTACGTCTAGCTATGGTCGAGACCCAGTACTTC.

The V call is TRBV19, the J call TRBJ2-7; D may correspond to TRBD1 or TRBD2 (5 bases each). CDR3 length: 14 amino acids. The germline CDR1 and CDR2 sequences are LNHDA and SQIVND (reference sequence). V lost 1 base to trimming and J lost 3 bases, with 10 bases between them. The CDR3 DNA is TGTGCCAGTAGTATAGGAGGGGCTGGCTACGAGCAGTACTTC. Protein sequence: CASSIGGAGYEQYF.

The chain couples TRBV7-3 to TRBJ2-7; D not certain. The V gene's germline CDR1 is SGHTA and CDR2 FQGTGA. The ends were cut back, 3 bases at V and 2 bases at J, with 8 bases in the middle. The CDR3 extends over 13 amino acids. The CDR3 loop reads CASSLADPYEQYF. Written as DNA, the CDR3 is TGTGCCAGCAGCTTGGCAGACCCCTACGAGCAGTACTTC.